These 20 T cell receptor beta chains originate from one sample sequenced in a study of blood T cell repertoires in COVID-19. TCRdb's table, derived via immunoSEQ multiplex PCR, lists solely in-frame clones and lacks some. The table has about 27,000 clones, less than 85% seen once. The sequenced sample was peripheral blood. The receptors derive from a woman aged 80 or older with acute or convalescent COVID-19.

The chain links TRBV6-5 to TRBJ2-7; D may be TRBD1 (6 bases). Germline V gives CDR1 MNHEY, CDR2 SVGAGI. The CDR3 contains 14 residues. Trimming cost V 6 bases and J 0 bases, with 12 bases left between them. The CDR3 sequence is CASRPGQPSYEQYF. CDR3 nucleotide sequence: TGTGCCAGCAGACCCGGACAGCCCTCCTACGAGCAGTACTTC.

CDR3 sequence reads: CASSLGRGANYGYTF. The CDR3 nucleotides read TGTGCCAGCAGCTTAGGCAGGGGAGCTAACTATGGCTACACCTTC. This chain connects TRBV7-6 to TRBJ1-2; D perhaps matches TRBD1 (6 bases). The CDR3 contains 15 residues. The germline gives CDR1 SGHVS, CDR2 FNYEAQ. V shed 1 base and J shed 0 bases, with 9 bases lying between them.

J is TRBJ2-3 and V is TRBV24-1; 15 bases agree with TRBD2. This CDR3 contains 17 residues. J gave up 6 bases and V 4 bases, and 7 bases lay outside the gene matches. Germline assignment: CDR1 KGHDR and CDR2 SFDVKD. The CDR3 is CATSDSGLAGGMDTQYF. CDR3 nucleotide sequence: TGTGCCACCAGTGACTCCGGACTAGCGGGAGGGATGGATACGCAGTATTTT.

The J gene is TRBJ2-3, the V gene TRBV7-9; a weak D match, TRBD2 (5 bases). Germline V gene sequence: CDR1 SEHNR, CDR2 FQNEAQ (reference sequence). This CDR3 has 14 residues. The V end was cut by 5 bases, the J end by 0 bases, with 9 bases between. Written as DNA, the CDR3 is TGTGCCAGCAGCACTAGTCTCAGCACAGATACGCAGTATTTT. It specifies CASSTSLSTDTQYF.

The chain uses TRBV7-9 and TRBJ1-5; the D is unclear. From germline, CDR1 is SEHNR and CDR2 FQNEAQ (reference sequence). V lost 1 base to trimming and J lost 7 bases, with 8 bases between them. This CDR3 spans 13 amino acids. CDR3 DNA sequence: TGTGCCAGCAGCTTAGGGCAGGCCCAGCCCCAGCATTTT. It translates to CASSLGQAQPQHF.

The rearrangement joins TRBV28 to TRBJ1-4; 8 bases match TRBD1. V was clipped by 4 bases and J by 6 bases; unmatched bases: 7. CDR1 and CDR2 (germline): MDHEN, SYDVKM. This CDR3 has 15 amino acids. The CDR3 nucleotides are TGTGCCAGCAGTTCTGTGGGACAGGCTCATGAAAAACTGTTTTTT. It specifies CASSSVGQAHEKLFF.

The CDR3 region has the DNA TGTGCCAGCTCATCTCTAGCGGCCAGGAGCTCCTACAATGAGCAGTTCTTC. This codes for CASSSLAARSSYNEQFF. This chain joins TRBV18 and TRBJ2-1, with 7 bases that match TRBD2. V lost 5 bases, J lost 0 bases, and 10 bases stayed unmatched. There are 17 residues in the CDR3. The germline gives CDR1 KGHSH, CDR2 LQKENI.

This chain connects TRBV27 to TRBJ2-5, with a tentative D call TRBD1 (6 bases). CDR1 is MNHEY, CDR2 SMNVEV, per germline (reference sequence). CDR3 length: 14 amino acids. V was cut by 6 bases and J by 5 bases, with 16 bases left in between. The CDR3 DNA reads TGTGCCAGCAGGAAGGACAGCTTGGGGGAGACCCAGTACTTC. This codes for CASRKDSLGETQYF.

Here the CDR3 reads CASSTNRDAGELFF. The CDR3 DNA reads TGTGCCAGCTCAACAAACAGGGACGCCGGGGAGCTGTTTTTT. The chain employs TRBV18 and TRBJ2-2; D is perhaps TRBD1 (6 bases). Trimming pared 5 bases from V and 6 bases from J, leaving 13 bases between. The CDR3 length is 14 residues. Looked up from germline, CDR1 is KGHSH and CDR2 is LQKENI.

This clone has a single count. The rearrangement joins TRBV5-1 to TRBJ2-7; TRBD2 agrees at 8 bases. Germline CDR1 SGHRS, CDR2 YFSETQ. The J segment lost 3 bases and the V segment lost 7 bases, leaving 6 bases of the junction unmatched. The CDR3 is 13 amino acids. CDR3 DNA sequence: TGCGCCAGCCGAGGACTAGCAGACTACGAGCAGTACTTC. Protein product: CASRGLADYEQYF.

The CDR3 DNA follows: TGTGCCAGCAGCGAGGGTAACAATCAGCCCCAGCATTTT. This gives the protein CASSEGNNQPQHF. The gene calls are TRBV11-1 and TRBJ1-5; D gene unclear. V was clipped by 5 bases and J by 3 bases, with 8 bases between them. The CDR3 contains 13 residues. The V gene's germline CDR1 is SGHAT and CDR2 FQDESV (reference sequence).

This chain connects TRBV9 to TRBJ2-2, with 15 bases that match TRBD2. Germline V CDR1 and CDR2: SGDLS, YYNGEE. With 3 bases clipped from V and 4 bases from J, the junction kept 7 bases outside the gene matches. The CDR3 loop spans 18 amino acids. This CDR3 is CASSGTSGGASSTGELFF. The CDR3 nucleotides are TGTGCCAGCAGCGGGACTAGCGGGGGGGCCTCGAGCACCGGGGAGCTGTTTTTT.

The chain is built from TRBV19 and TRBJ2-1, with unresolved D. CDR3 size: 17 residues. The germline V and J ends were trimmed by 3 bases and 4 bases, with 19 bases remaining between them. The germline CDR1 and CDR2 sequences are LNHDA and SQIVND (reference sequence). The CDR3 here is CASSMMVVAELYNEQFF. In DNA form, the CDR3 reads TGTGCCAGTAGTATGATGGTTGTGGCGGAACTATACAATGAGCAGTTCTTC.

DNA of the CDR3: TGTGCCAGCAGTTTCCAAACAGGCAATGAGCAGTTCTTC. Residues: CASSFQTGNEQFF. The gene calls are TRBV12-3 or TRBV12-4 and TRBJ2-1; perhaps TRBD1 as D (5 bases). Trimming stripped 3 bases from V and 6 bases from J, with 9 bases between. The CDR3 runs to 13 residues.

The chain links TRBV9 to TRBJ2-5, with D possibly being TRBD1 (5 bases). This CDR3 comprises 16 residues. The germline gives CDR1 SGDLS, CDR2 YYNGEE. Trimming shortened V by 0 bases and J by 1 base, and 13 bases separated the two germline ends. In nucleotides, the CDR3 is TGTGCCAGCAGCGTAGATCCTTCAGGGTTCCAAGAGACCCAGTACTTC. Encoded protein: CASSVDPSGFQETQYF.

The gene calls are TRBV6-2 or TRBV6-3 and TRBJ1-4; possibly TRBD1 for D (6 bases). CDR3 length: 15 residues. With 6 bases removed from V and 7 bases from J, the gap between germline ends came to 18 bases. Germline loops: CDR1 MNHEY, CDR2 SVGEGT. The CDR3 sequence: CASSSDRLEAEKLFF. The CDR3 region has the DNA TGTGCCAGCAGCAGCGACAGGTTGGAGGCTGAAAAACTGTTTTTT.

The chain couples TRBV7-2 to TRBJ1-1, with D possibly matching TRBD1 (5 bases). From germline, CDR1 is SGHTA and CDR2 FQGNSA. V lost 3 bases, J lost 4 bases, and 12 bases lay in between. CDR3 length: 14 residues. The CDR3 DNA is TGTGCCAGCAGCTTCGGGGGGGGTCGCACTGAAGCTTTCTTT. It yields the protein CASSFGGGRTEAFF.

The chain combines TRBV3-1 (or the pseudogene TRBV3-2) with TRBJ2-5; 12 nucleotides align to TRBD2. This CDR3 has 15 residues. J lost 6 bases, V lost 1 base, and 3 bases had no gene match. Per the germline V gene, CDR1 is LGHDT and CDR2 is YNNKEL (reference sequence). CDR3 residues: CASSQATSGGQTQYF. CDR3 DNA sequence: TGTGCCAGCAGCCAAGCGACTAGCGGGGGTCAGACCCAGTACTTC.

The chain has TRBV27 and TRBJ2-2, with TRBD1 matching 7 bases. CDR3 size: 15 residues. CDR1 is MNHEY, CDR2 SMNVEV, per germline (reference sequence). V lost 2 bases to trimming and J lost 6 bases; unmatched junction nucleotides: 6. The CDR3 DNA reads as TGTGCCAGCAGTTTAGTGGGACAGCGCTCCGGGGAGCTGTTTTTT. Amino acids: CASSLVGQRSGELFF.

This chain's CDR3 is CASSRGLPSTDTQYF. CDR3 bases: TGTGCCAGCAGCCGAGGACTCCCCAGCACAGATACGCAGTATTTT. J is TRBJ2-3 and V is TRBV7-8; the D gene is possibly TRBD2 (5 bases). V was shortened by 5 bases and J by 0 bases, with 12 bases between the two germline ends. CDR3 length: 15 residues. Germline V gives CDR1 SGHVS, CDR2 FQNEAQ.